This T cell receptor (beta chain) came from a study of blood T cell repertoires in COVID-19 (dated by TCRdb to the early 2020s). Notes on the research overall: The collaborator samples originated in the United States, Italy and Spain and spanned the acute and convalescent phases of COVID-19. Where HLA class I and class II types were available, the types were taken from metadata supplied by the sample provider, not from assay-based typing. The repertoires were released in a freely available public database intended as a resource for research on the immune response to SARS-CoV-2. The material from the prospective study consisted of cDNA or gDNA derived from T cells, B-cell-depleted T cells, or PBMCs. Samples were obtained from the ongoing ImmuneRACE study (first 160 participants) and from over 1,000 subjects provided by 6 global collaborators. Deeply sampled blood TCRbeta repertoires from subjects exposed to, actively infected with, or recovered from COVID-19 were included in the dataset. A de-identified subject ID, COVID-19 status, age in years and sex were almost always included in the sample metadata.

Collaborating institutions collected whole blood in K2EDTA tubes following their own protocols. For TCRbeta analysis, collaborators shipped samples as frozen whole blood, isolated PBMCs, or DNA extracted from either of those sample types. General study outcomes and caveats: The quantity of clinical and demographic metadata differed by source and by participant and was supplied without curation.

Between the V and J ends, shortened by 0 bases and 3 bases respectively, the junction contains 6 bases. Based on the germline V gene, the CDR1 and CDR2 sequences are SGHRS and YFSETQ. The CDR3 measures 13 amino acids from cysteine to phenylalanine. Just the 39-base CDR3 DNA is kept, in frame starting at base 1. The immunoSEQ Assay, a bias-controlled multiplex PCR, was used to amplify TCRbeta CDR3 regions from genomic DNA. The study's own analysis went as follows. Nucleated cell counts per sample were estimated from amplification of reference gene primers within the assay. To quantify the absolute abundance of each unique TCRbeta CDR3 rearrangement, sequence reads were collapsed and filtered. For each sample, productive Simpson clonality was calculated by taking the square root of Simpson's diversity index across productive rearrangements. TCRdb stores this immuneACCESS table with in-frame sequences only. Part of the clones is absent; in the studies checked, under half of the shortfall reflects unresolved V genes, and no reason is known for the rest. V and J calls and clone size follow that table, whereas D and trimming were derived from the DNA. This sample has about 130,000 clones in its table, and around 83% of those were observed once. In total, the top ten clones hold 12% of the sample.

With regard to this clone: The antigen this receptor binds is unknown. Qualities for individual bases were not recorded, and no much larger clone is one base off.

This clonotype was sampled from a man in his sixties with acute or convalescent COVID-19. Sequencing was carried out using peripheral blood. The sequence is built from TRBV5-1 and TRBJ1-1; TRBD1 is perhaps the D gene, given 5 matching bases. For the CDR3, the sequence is CASSLVQDTEAFF. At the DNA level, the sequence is TGCGCCAGCAGCTTGGTACAGGACACTGAAGCTTTCTTT.